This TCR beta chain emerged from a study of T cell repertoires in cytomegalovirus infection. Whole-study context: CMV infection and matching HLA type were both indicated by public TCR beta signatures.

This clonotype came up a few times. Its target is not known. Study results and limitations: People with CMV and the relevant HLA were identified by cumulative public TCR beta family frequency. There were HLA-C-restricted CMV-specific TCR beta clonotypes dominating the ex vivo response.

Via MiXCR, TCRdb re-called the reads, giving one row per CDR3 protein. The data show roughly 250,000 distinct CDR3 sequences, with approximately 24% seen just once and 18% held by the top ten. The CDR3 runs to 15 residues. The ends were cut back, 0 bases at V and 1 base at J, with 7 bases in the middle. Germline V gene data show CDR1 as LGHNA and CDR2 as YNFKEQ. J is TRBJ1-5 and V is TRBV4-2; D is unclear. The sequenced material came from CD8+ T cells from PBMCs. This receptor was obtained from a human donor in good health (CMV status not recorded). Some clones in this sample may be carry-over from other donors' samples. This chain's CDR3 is CASSQELQSNQPQHF. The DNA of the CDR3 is TGTGCCAGCAGCCAAGAGTTACAGAGCAATCAGCCCCAGCATTTT.